One sample yielded the 20 T cell receptor beta chains listed below, sequenced in a study of response to subunit inactivated influenza vaccine. TCRdb independently ran MiXCR on the RT-PCR reads; one entry per CDR3 protein. There are 400,000 to 550,000 distinct CDR3 sequences in the sample; about 25% occur only once, and over 1.5% lies in the top ten. Sequencing was performed on CD4+ T cells sorted from PBMCs, taken less than 6 days after vaccination. Receptors originate from a man aged 50 or older who received an inactivated influenza vaccine.

The chain has TRBV6-2 or TRBV6-3 and TRBJ1-5; no firm D call. Germline V gives CDR1 MNHEY, CDR2 SVGEGT. There are 14 residues in the CDR3. Trimming took 7 bases from V and 0 from J, leaving 10 bases between them. This chain's CDR3 is CASKKTDSNQPQHF. The CDR3 DNA is TGTGCCAGCAAGAAGACGGATAGCAATCAGCCCCAGCATTTT.

This clonotype was observed a few times. The V call is TRBV9, the J call TRBJ2-3; tentative D call: TRBD1 (5 bases). The ends were cut back, 0 bases at V and 6 bases at J, with 14 bases in the middle. The length of the CDR3 is 15 residues. Germline V gene sequence: CDR1 SGDLS, CDR2 YYNGEE. The CDR3 region is CASSVDGANRDTQYF. CDR3 DNA sequence: TGTGCCAGCAGCGTAGATGGGGCGAACCGGGATACGCAGTATTTT. The whole variable domain, remainder taken from reference TRBV9 and TRBJ2-3, is DSGVTQTPKHLITATGQRVTLRCSPRSGDLSVYWYQQSLDQGLQFLIQYYNGEERAKGNILERFSAQQFPDLHSELNLSSLELGDSALYFCASSVDGANRDTQYFGPGTRLTVL.

This clonotype was seen repeatedly, ten times or more. This chain connects TRBV5-1 to TRBJ2-2; 7 bases fit TRBD1. Trimming at V came to 4 bases and at J to 5 bases, leaving 14 bases not matched to a gene. CDR3 length: 17 residues. The germline gives CDR1 SGHRS, CDR2 YFSETQ. CDR3 protein: CASSVRPFDRATGELFF. DNA of the CDR3: TGCGCCAGCAGCGTAAGGCCTTTTGACAGGGCGACCGGGGAGCTGTTTTTT.

The V call is TRBV28, the J call TRBJ2-7; D gene ambiguous. Trimming left V 2 bases short and J 6 bases short, with 11 bases between. The CDR3 has 13 residues. The germline V gene encodes CDR1 MDHEN and CDR2 SYDVKM. The CDR3 DNA reads as TGTGCCAGCAGTTTAGACTCTACCTGCGAGCAGTACTTC. This gives the protein CASSLDSTCEQYF. Based on the CDR3 plus reference TRBV28 and TRBJ2-7, the full variable domain is DVKVTQSSRYLVKRTGEKVFLECVQDMDHENMFWYRQDPGLGLRLIYFSYDVKMKEKGDIPEGYSVSREKKERFSLILESASTNQTSMYLCASSLDSTCEQYFGPGTRLTVT.

This clonotype appeared many times. CDR3 loop: CASSFGQTNTGELFF. The CDR3 bases are TGTGCCAGCAGTTTTGGGCAAACGAACACCGGGGAGCTGTTTTTT. The chain is built from TRBV12-3 or TRBV12-4 and TRBJ2-2, with D unresolved. This CDR3 is 15 amino acids long. V was pared by 3 bases and J by 0 bases, with 8 bases between.

The V call is TRBV5-1, the J call TRBJ2-1, with TRBD1 matching over 9 bases. The CDR3 loop spans 15 amino acids. J gave up 4 bases and V 5 bases, and 7 bases lay outside the gene matches. The germline V gene has CDR1 SGHRS and CDR2 YFSETQ. The CDR3 reads CASRSTGGDYNEQFF. The CDR3 DNA is TGCGCCAGCAGGAGCACAGGGGGCGATTACAATGAGCAGTTCTTC.

This clonotype was recorded a few times. The rearrangement uses TRBV6-5 and TRBJ1-2; possibly TRBD1 for D (6 bases). CDR1 and CDR2 from the germline V gene are MNHEY and SVGAGI. The CDR3 runs 16 residues. The V end was cut by 4 bases, the J end by 1 base, with 16 bases between. The CDR3: CASSWKGQPYNYGYTF. Written as DNA, the CDR3 is TGTGCCAGCAGTTGGAAAGGACAGCCCTATAACTATGGCTACACCTTC.

This clonotype was recorded a few times. This sequence joins TRBV29-1 and TRBJ2-3; 12 bases match TRBD2. CDR3 length: 18 residues. Germline CDR1 SQVTM, CDR2 ANQGSEA. The junction had 12 bases not matched to a gene; V was cut back by 5 bases and J by 0 bases. CDR3 region: CSVNGLAGKVGSTDTQYF. The CDR3 coding sequence is TGCAGCGTTAATGGACTAGCGGGAAAGGTCGGAAGCACAGATACGCAGTATTTT.

V usage is TRBV3-1 and J usage is TRBJ2-4; 9 nucleotides align to TRBD2. The CDR3 has 17 amino acids. CDR1 and CDR2 (germline): LGHDT, YNNKEL (reference sequence). V lost 5 bases, J lost 0 bases, and 8 bases stayed unmatched. The chain's CDR3 is CASSSLAGGSAKNIQYF. For the CDR3, the DNA is TGTGCCAGCAGCTCCCTGGCGGGGGGGTCAGCCAAAAACATTCAGTACTTC.

The rearrangement joins TRBV7-8 to TRBJ2-5; D may match TRBD1 or TRBD2 (5 bases each). CDR1 and CDR2 (germline): SGHVS, FQNEAQ. This CDR3 comprises 12 residues. V dropped 4 bases and J dropped 5 bases, with 8 bases sitting between them. CDR3 amino acids: CASSSWGETQYF. DNA of the CDR3: TGTGCCAGCAGCTCCTGGGGGGAGACCCAGTACTTC.

This clonotype was picked up many times. The V gene is TRBV12-3 or TRBV12-4, the J gene TRBJ2-2, with 11 bases matching TRBD2. The CDR3 is 13 amino acids. The trim removed 6 bases at V and 6 bases at J, leaving 0 bases unmatched. In DNA form, the CDR3 reads TGTGCCAGCAGGGGACTAGCGGCCGGGGAGCTGTTTTTT. Its translation is CASRGLAAGELFF.

The V and J genes are TRBV20-1 and TRBJ1-1; no clear D gene. Per germline, CDR1 DFQATT and CDR2 SNEGSKA (reference sequence). The CDR3 loop spans 12 amino acids. Trimming left V 7 bases short and J 4 bases short, with 13 bases between. The CDR3: CSGSGSSTEAFF. Written as DNA, the CDR3 is TGCAGTGGTAGCGGTTCGAGCACTGAAGCTTTCTTT.

The V and J genes are TRBV7-2 and TRBJ2-2; D is ambiguous. Germline CDR1 SGHTA, CDR2 FQGNSA. The CDR3 is 12 residues long. The ends were cut back, 5 bases at V and 13 bases at J, with 14 bases in the middle. The CDR3 region is CASSPDRARLFF. CDR3 DNA: TGTGCCAGCAGCCCGGACCGAGCGAGGCTGTTTTTT.

The chain employs TRBV7-6 and TRBJ2-1, with TRBD1 identical over 7 bases. Looked up from germline, CDR1 is SGHVS and CDR2 is FNYEAQ. J gave up 6 bases and V 5 bases, and 10 bases lay outside the gene matches. The length of the CDR3 is 15 residues. CDR3 loop: CASSPDRFIGNEQFF. The DNA of the CDR3 is TGTGCCAGCAGCCCGGACAGGTTTATAGGCAATGAGCAGTTCTTC.

This clonotype came up a few times. V usage is TRBV11-2 and J usage is TRBJ1-2; 7 bases are shared with TRBD1. This CDR3 region has 15 residues. The V gene end was trimmed by 5 bases and the J gene end by 3 bases; junction bases not matched to a gene: 9. The germline CDR1 and CDR2 sequences are SGHAT and FQNNGV. CDR3 in DNA: TGTGCCAGCAGCCCTCAGACAGGGACCTACTATGGCTACACCTTC. This codes for CASSPQTGTYYGYTF.

The gene calls are TRBV11-2 and TRBJ1-6; D is uncertain. In germline, CDR1 is SGHAT, CDR2 FQNNGV. The V gene lost 5 bases and the J gene lost 10 bases, with 12 bases spanning the gap. The CDR3 is made up of 13 amino acids. CDR3 amino acids: CASSPGWGSPLHF. The CDR3 DNA reads TGTGCCAGCAGCCCAGGTTGGGGATCACCCCTCCACTTT.

This clonotype was recorded a few times. A read error may account for a junction end that differs from germline. The chain uses TRBV4-1 and TRBJ2-1; D tentatively reads TRBD1 or TRBD2 (5 bases each). The CDR3 loop spans 16 amino acids. CDR1 and CDR2 from the germline V gene are MGHRA and YSYEKL. CDR3 sequence (DNA): TGCGCCAGCAGTCAAGAAGACAGCCGGGGCATGGGTGAGCAGTTCTTC. Its protein is CASSQEDSRGMGEQFF.

The chain has TRBV20-1 and TRBJ2-3; 7 bases fit TRBD2. The CDR3 has 14 residues. Trimming at V came to 0 bases and at J to 5 bases, leaving 5 bases not matched to a gene. Germline V lookup: CDR1 DFQATT, CDR2 SNEGSKA (reference sequence). For the CDR3, the DNA is TGCAGTGCTAGAGACGTGACTAGCCTAGATACGCAGTATTTT. This encodes CSARDVTSLDTQYF.

This chain connects TRBV20-1 to TRBJ2-1; TRBD2 agrees at 8 bases. V shed 3 bases, J shed 6 bases, and the junction held 7 bases outside the gene matches. Germline V lookup: CDR1 DFQATT, CDR2 SNEGSKA (reference sequence). The CDR3 contains 14 residues. This chain's CDR3 is CSASPLAGFNEQFF. CDR3 sequence (DNA): TGCAGTGCTAGTCCCTTAGCGGGGTTCAATGAGCAGTTCTTC.

This clonotype occurred a few times. This rearrangement joins TRBV29-1 to TRBJ2-1; TRBD1 or TRBD2 may be the D gene (6 bases each). The CDR3 contains 13 residues. From germline, CDR1 is SQVTM and CDR2 ANQGSEA. Trimming removed 7 bases at V and 6 bases at J, with 16 bases between. CDR3 bases: TGCAGCGGGAGGGGGGCTAGTGTCAATGAGCAGTTCTTC. Protein product: CSGRGASVNEQFF.